Included here is one TCR beta chain sequence, with context. No antigen is known for it. With no exception, relapse followed autologous stem cell transplantation in all patients, and brentuximab vedotin exposure varied. Libraries were prepared by immunoSEQ multiplex PCR; TCRdb keeps only in-frame clonotypes and omits some of them. The sample consists of tens of thousands of clones, roughly 88% of them appearing once. The sample comes from a study of PD-1 blockade in classical Hodgkin lymphoma. Study-level points and caveats: Complete responders had baseline diversity similar to newly diagnosed patients.

CDR3 length: 14 amino acids. The source material was peripheral blood mononuclear cells (PBMCs), sampled before the second cycle of nivolumab. The clonotype was recovered from a human donor with classical Hodgkin lymphoma. The J gene is TRBJ2-7, the V gene TRBV21-1. TRBV21-1 is marked as a pseudogene. In DNA form, the CDR3 reads TGTGCCAGCAGCAAGCCTGGGGCGGGCCACGAGCAGTACTTC. This sequence encodes CASSKPGAGHEQYF.